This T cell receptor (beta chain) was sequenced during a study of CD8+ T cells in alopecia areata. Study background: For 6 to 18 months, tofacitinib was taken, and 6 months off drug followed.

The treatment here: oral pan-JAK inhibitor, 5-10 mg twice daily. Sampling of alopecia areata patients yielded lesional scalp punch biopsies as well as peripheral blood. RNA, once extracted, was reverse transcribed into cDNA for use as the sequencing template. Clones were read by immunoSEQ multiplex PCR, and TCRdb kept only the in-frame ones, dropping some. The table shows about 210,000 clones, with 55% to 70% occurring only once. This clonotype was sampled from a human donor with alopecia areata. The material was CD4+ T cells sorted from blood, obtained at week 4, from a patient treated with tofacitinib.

In nucleotides, the CDR3 is TGTGCCAGCAGCGCATCCCGGACAGGGAACTATGGCTACACCTTC. Amino acids: CASSASRTGNYGYTF. This chain joins TRBV6-1 and TRBJ1-2, with TRBD1 matching 8 bases. Losses at the gene ends were 6 bases for V and 2 bases for J; bases not matched to a gene: 8. The CDR3 totals 15 residues. Looked up from germline, CDR1 is MNHNS and CDR2 is SASEGT.